What follows describes a single T cell receptor beta chain. Its specificity is unknown. This CDR3 has 12 residues. This sample was included in a study of CD8+ T cells in alopecia areata. Study-wide context: Twice a day, 5 to 10 mg of oral tofacitinib was administered to treated patients.

The sequencing template was cDNA reverse transcribed from extracted RNA. The protocol was immunoSEQ multiplex PCR, while the TCRdb copy is restricted to in-frame clones and leaves out a portion. The data contain some 99,000 clones, roughly 42% of them singletons. Findings of the study overall: Besides other cells, scalp samples also yield sequences of resident alphabeta T cells from normal skin.

The receptor comes from a human donor with alopecia areata. The chain joins TRBV21-1 to TRBJ2-3. TRBV21-1 is designated a pseudogene. What was sequenced was CD4+ T cells sorted from blood. CDR3 region: CASSKEGGTQYF. CDR3 nucleotide sequence: TGTGCCAGCAGCAAAGAGGGGGGTACGCAGTATTTT.